One and the same sample provided the 15 T cell receptor beta chains below, sequenced in a study of control samples from healthy donors and cancer patients. Generated by immunoSEQ multiplex PCR, the TCRdb table keeps only in-frame clones and is missing some. The table lists 95,000 to 150,000 clones, roughly nine tenths of them singletons, with 1.5% to 2% in the top ten. Sequencing was done on a sample of blood. Receptors originate from a young man in good health.

The chain recombines TRBV10-3 with TRBJ2-2; 7 positions agree with TRBD1. In germline, CDR1 is ENHRY, CDR2 SYGVKD. Losses at the gene ends were 7 bases for V and 1 base for J; bases not matched to a gene: 9. This CDR3 region has 16 residues. CDR3: CAITPRWTGNTGELFF. As DNA, the CDR3 is TGTGCCATCACCCCCCGGTGGACAGGGAACACCGGGGAGCTGTTTTTT.

This chain joins TRBV7-9 and TRBJ1-1; D perhaps matches TRBD1 (5 bases). Per the germline V gene, CDR1 is SEHNR and CDR2 is FQNEAQ (reference sequence). CDR3 length: 15 residues. Trimming pared 6 bases from V and 4 bases from J, leaving 18 bases between. CDR3 bases: TGTGCCAGCAGACCTGGGACCAAAAGGGGCACTGAAGCTTTCTTT. The encoded protein is CASRPGTKRGTEAFF.

The V and J genes are TRBV6-6 and TRBJ1-1, with TRBD1 identical over 9 bases. The CDR3 sequence is 14 residues long. V was pared by 4 bases and J by 7 bases, with 7 bases of the junction left unmatched. Germline V gene data show CDR1 as MNHNY and CDR2 as SVGAGI (reference sequence). CDR3 protein: CASSSDRGLNEAFF. For the CDR3, the DNA is TGTGCCAGCAGTTCGGACAGGGGCCTTAATGAAGCTTTCTTT.

The rearrangement uses TRBV6-1 and TRBJ1-2; no firm D call. This CDR3 region has 12 residues. Per germline, CDR1 MNHNS and CDR2 SASEGT. V was trimmed by 2 bases and J by 4 bases, leaving 5 bases between them. CDR3 bases: TGTGCCAGCAGTGAATATGTCTATGGCTACACCTTC. It encodes CASSEYVYGYTF.

The rearrangement links TRBV6-6 to TRBJ1-5, with a weak D call TRBD1 (5 bases). Germline V gene data show CDR1 as MNHNY and CDR2 as SVGAGI (reference sequence). The CDR3 contains 15 residues. Trimming pared 4 bases from V and 0 bases from J, leaving 10 bases between. The CDR3 region is CASSSYRNSNQPQHF. CDR3 in DNA: TGTGCCAGCAGTTCCTACAGGAATAGCAATCAGCCCCAGCATTTT.

CDR3 DNA: TGTGCCAGCAGCTTGGGGACCAACTATGGCTACACCTTC. Encoded protein: CASSLGTNYGYTF. The chain carries TRBV5-6 and TRBJ1-2; D gene ambiguous. The CDR3 contains 13 residues. Trimming removed 0 bases at V and 2 bases at J, with 5 bases between. Germline V gene lookup returns CDR1 SGHDT and CDR2 YYEEEE. Full variable domain (remainder filled in from reference TRBV5-6 and TRBJ1-2): DAGVTQSPTHLIKTRGQQVTLRCSPKSGHDTVSWYQQALGQGPQFIFQYYEEEERQRGNFPDRFSGHQFPNYSSELNVNALLLGDSALYLCASSLGTNYGYTFGSGTRLTVV.

V is TRBV19 and J is TRBJ1-2; no definite D call. Germline V gives CDR1 LNHDA, CDR2 SQIVND (reference sequence). Trimming cost V 1 base and J 10 bases, with 10 bases left between them. The CDR3 is 12 amino acids. This CDR3 reads CASSIVESNYTF. The CDR3, as DNA: TGTGCCAGTAGTATAGTCGAGAGTAACTACACCTTC.

The chain links TRBV19 to TRBJ2-7, with D perhaps matching TRBD1 (7 bases). The CDR3 totals 13 residues. V gave up 9 bases and J gave up 3 bases, with 15 bases separating them. Germline V lookup: CDR1 LNHDA, CDR2 SQIVND (reference sequence). CDR3 protein: CASNGGGYYEQYF. CDR3 DNA: TGTGCCAGCAATGGAGGGGGCTACTACGAGCAGTACTTC.

The chain couples TRBV28 to TRBJ1-2, with TRBD1 as a possible D gene (5 bases). Deletions cut 7 bases from V and 8 bases from J, with 17 bases between. Germline V CDR1 and CDR2: MDHEN, SYDVKM. The CDR3 extends over 13 amino acids. CDR3 residues: CASTLGPQGGYTF. CDR3 DNA sequence: TGTGCCAGCACCCTGGGACCTCAAGGGGGCTACACCTTC.

This chain joins TRBV7-9 and TRBJ2-2; TRBD2 matches 11 bases. The CDR3 is 18 residues long. V shed 5 bases and J 6 bases; nucleotides not matched to a gene: 14. The germline gives CDR1 SEHNR, CDR2 FQNEAQ (reference sequence). DNA for the CDR3: TGTGCCAGCAGCCCCCCGTTTACTAGCGGGAGAGAGGCCGGGGAGCTGTTTTTT. Translation: CASSPPFTSGREAGELFF.

This sequence joins TRBV2 and TRBJ1-1, with 9 bases matching TRBD1. Unmatched junction bases numbered 11, after V lost 8 bases and J lost 7 bases. CDR3 length equals 14 residues. Germline loops: CDR1 SNHLY, CDR2 FYNNEI. CDR3 nucleotides: TGTGCCAGCGGCCCCGGGACAGGGATTAATGAAGCTTTCTTT. Translating gives CASGPGTGINEAFF.

V gene TRBV18 combines with J gene TRBJ2-2; D is perhaps TRBD1 (6 bases). The CDR3 length is 16 residues. CDR1 and CDR2 from the germline V gene are KGHSH and LQKENI. Deletions cut 6 bases from V and 5 bases from J, with 19 bases between. The CDR3 is CASSPPLFDRTGELFF. DNA for the CDR3: TGTGCCAGCTCTCCTCCCCTCTTTGACAGGACCGGGGAGCTGTTTTTT. The full variable domain, with the rest looked up from reference TRBV18 and TRBJ2-2, is NAGVMQNPRHLVRRRGQEARLRCSPMKGHSHVYWYRQLPEEGLKFMVYLQKENIIDESGMPKERFSAEFPKEGPSILRIQQVVRGDSAAYFCASSPPLFDRTGELFFGEGSRLTVL.

This clone was detected only a few times. DNA for the CDR3: TGTGCCAGCAGCCCAAAGGTAGAAGCTTTCTTT. This translates into CASSPKVEAFF. V usage is TRBV12-3 or TRBV12-4 and J usage is TRBJ1-1; D ambiguous. Trimming removed 6 bases at V and 8 bases at J, with 10 bases between. This CDR3 spans 11 amino acids.

This clone was observed a handful of times. The chain carries TRBV7-2 and TRBJ1-2; D gene unclear. The CDR3 extends over 13 amino acids. Germline-derived CDR1 and CDR2 are SGHTA and FQGNSA. Trimming took 4 bases from V and 4 from J, leaving 10 bases between them. CDR3 coding DNA: TGTGCCAGCAGCTCAAAGGGCGGCTATGGCTACACCTTC. This codes for CASSSKGGYGYTF. Looking up the rest from reference TRBV7-2 and TRBJ1-2 gives the full variable domain: GAGVSQSPSNKVTEKGKDVELRCDPISGHTALYWYRQSLGQGLEFLIYFQGNSAPDKSGLPSDRFSAERTGGSVSTLTIQRTQQEDSAVYLCASSSKGGYGYTFGSGTRLTVV.

The chain recombines TRBV5-6 with TRBJ2-1, with D perhaps TRBD2 (6 bases). The V and J ends lost 4 bases and 4 bases respectively, with 18 bases between them. Germline V gene lookup returns CDR1 SGHDT and CDR2 YYEEEE. The CDR3 totals 16 residues. CDR3 in amino acids: CASSQFAGNRYNEQFF. CDR3 coding DNA: TGTGCCAGCAGCCAATTTGCGGGGAACAGGTACAATGAGCAGTTCTTC.